One sample yielded the 13 T cell receptor beta chains listed below, sequenced in a study of cytomegalovirus exposure and HLA in healthy donors. PCR used 60 Vbeta primers and 13 Jbeta primers. Assay used: immunoSEQ multiplex PCR; TCRdb lists only in-frame clones, some missing. This repertoire includes under 200,000 clones. The specimen sequenced was PBMCs. The receptors shown here come from a man between 25 and 39 years old in good health and CMV-seronegative.

The genes are TRBV2 and TRBJ1-6; 8 positions match TRBD1. Germline loops: CDR1 SNHLY, CDR2 FYNNEI. The trim removed 4 bases at V and 5 bases at J, leaving 4 bases unmatched. This CDR3 comprises 15 residues. The CDR3, as DNA: TGTGCCAGCAGTGTACAGACAGGGGATAATTCACCCCTCCACTTT. As protein: CASSVQTGDNSPLHF.

V gene TRBV11-2 combines with J gene TRBJ1-3, with TRBD1 matching 8 bases. The CDR3 loop spans 16 amino acids. Germline V gene sequence: CDR1 SGHAT, CDR2 FQNNGV. J was trimmed by 9 bases and V by 3 bases; bases with no gene match: 13. The CDR3 region has the DNA TGTGCCAGCAGCTTGGACAGGGCTCTGGCCGGGGGCACCATATATTTT. Its translation: CASSLDRALAGGTIYF.

The chain joins TRBV9 to TRBJ2-2; the match to TRBD2 covers 8 bases. The CDR3 has 16 residues. Unmatched junction bases numbered 6, after V lost 4 bases and J lost 1 base. The germline V gene has CDR1 SGDLS and CDR2 YYNGEE. The CDR3 region has the DNA TGTGCCAGCAGCCAACATAGCGGGAAGAACACCGGGGAGCTGTTTTTT. It translates to CASSQHSGKNTGELFF.

V usage is TRBV27 and J usage is TRBJ1-5, with 7 bases that match TRBD1. The CDR3 covers 14 residues. J lost 5 bases, V lost 3 bases, and 4 bases had no gene match. The germline V gene has CDR1 MNHEY and CDR2 SMNVEV (reference sequence). The CDR3 nucleotides are TGTGCCAGCAGTTTCAGACAGGGATATCAGCCCCAGCATTTT. It is translated as CASSFRQGYQPQHF.

The gene calls are TRBV11-2 and TRBJ2-4; D is undetermined. Per germline, CDR1 SGHAT and CDR2 FQNNGV. V gave up 1 base and J gave up 6 bases, with 13 bases separating them. The CDR3 length is 15 residues. Written as DNA, the CDR3 is TGTGCCAGCAGCTTAGCTGTTTCAGGCTCAAACATTCAGTACTTC. Its protein product is CASSLAVSGSNIQYF.

V and J are TRBV6-6 and TRBJ2-1; D possibly corresponds to TRBD1 (6 bases). The V gene lost 7 bases and the J gene lost 0 bases, with 10 bases spanning the gap. Looked up from germline, CDR1 is MNHNY and CDR2 is SVGAGI (reference sequence). The CDR3 contains 14 residues. The CDR3 reads CASNDRSSYNEQFF. The CDR3 DNA is TGTGCCAGCAACGACAGGTCCTCCTACAATGAGCAGTTCTTC.

This chain uses TRBV6-6 with TRBJ1-2; 11 nucleotides line up with TRBD1. This CDR3 has 13 amino acids. The trim removed 4 bases at V and 8 bases at J, leaving 3 bases unmatched. Per the germline V gene, CDR1 is MNHNY and CDR2 is SVGAGI (reference sequence). The CDR3 coding sequence is TGTGCCAGCAGTTGGGGGACAGGGGGGGGCTACACCTTC. This gives the protein CASSWGTGGGYTF.

The rearrangement uses TRBV6-5 and TRBJ2-7; D may be TRBD2 (5 bases). This CDR3 contains 13 residues. Per the germline V gene, CDR1 is MNHEY and CDR2 is SVGAGI. The V and J ends lost 2 bases and 3 bases respectively, with 8 bases between them. CDR3 DNA sequence: TGTGCCAGCAGTTACGCCCGGGGCTACGAGCAGTACTTC. This sequence encodes CASSYARGYEQYF.

To note about this clone: The sample carries other DNA sequences with the same CDR3. The J gene is TRBJ2-1, the V gene TRBV5-1, with D perhaps TRBD2 (5 bases). Trimming left V 0 bases short and J 1 base short, with 8 bases between. CDR1 and CDR2 (germline): SGHRS, YFSETQ. CDR3 length equals 15 residues. The CDR3 sequence is CASSLASGSYNEQFF. The CDR3 nucleotides are TGCGCCAGCAGCTTGGCTTCGGGGTCCTACAATGAGCAGTTCTTC.

The DNA of the CDR3 is TGTGCCAGCAGGGCGGGAGGAGAGACCCAGTACTTC. It encodes CASRAGGETQYF. The genes are TRBV7-2 and TRBJ2-5, with 8 bases identical to TRBD2. Germline V gene data show CDR1 as SGHTA and CDR2 as FQGNSA. The CDR3 covers 12 residues. The V gene end was trimmed by 6 bases and the J gene end by 4 bases; junction bases not matched to a gene: 1.

The chain is built from TRBV5-4 and TRBJ2-7; 9 bases line up with TRBD1. The V segment lost 4 bases and the J segment 5 bases; nucleotides outside the gene matches: 10. The CDR3 runs 15 residues. Germline-derived CDR1 and CDR2 are SGHNT and YYREEE (reference sequence). The CDR3 sequence: CASSNAGTGSHEQYF. The CDR3, as DNA: TGTGCCAGCAGCAACGCCGGGACAGGGAGCCACGAGCAGTACTTC.

The V and J genes are TRBV11-2 and TRBJ2-7, with 8 bases that match TRBD1. Germline assignment: CDR1 SGHAT and CDR2 FQNNGV. J was trimmed by 4 bases and V by 5 bases; bases with no gene match: 10. CDR3 length equals 15 residues. Here the CDR3 DNA reads TGTGCCAGCAGCGGTGGACAGGGCGGTTTTTACGAGCAGTACTTC. It specifies CASSGGQGGFYEQYF.

V and J are TRBV19 and TRBJ2-1; 9 bases align to TRBD2. V trimming: 0 bases; J trimming: 4 bases; junction bases outside the gene matches: 7. CDR3 length: 17 residues. Germline V gene lookup returns CDR1 LNHDA and CDR2 SQIVND (reference sequence). The CDR3, as DNA: TGTGCCAGTAGTATAGATGCTAGCGGGACTATTTACAATGAGCAGTTCTTC. Translation gives CASSIDASGTIYNEQFF. Based on the CDR3 plus reference TRBV19 and TRBJ2-1, the full variable domain is DGGITQSPKYLFRKEGQNVTLSCEQNLNHDAMYWYRQDPGQGLRLIYYSQIVNDFQKGDIAEGYSVSREKKESFPLTVTSAQKNPTAFYLCASSIDASGTIYNEQFFGPGTRLTVL.